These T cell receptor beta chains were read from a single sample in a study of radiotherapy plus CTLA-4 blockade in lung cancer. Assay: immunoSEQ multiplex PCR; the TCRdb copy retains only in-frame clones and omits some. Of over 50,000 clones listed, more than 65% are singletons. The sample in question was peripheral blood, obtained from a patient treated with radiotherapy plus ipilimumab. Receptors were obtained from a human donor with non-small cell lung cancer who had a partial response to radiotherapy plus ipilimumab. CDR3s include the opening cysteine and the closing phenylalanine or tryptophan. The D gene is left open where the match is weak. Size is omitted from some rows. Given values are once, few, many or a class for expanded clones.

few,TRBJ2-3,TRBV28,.,TGTGCCAGCAGTAGAGGGACAACAGGCACAGATACGCAGTATTTT,CASSRGTTGTDTQYF
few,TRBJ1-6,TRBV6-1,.,TGTGCCAGCACGGAGACCTGGTATAATTCACCCCTCCACTTT,CASTETWYNSPLHF
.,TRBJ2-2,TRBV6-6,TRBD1,TGTGCCAGCAGGCACGTACAGGGGATGAACACCGGGGAGCTGTTTTTT,CASRHVQGMNTGELFF
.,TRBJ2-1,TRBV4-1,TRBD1,TGCGCCAGCAGCCAGGGGACAGGGGGGAGTGAGCAGTTCTTC,CASSQGTGGSEQFF
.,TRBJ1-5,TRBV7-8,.,TGTGCCAGCAGCTCTGGGGGCCCCAATCAGCCCCAGCATTTT,CASSSGGPNQPQHF
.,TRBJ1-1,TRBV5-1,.,TGCGCCAGCAGCTTGGCTATAGGGGAAGCTGAAGCTTTCTTT,CASSLAIGEAEAFF
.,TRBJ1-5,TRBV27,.,TGTGCCAGCAGTCATACCCAGGGCGGCGGCAATCAGCCCCAGCATTTT,CASSHTQGGGNQPQHF
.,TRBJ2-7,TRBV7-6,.,TGTGCCAGCAGCCCAGACAGGTTTGAGCAGTACTTC,CASSPDRFEQYF
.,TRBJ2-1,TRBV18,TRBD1,TGTGCCAGCTCACCACCGCGAGGCTTTGAGACAGGGGAAATCTACAATGAGCAGTTCTTC,CASSPPRGFETGEIYNEQFF
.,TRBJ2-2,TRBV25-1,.,TGTGCCAGCAGTTCGTACAGGTCCGGGGAGCTGTTTTTT,CASSSYRSGELFF
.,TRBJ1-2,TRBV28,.,TGTGCCAGCAGTCGCGTTAACTATGGCTACACCTTC,CASSRVNYGYTF
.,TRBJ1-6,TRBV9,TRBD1,TGTGCCAGCAGCGGGGGACAGGGGAATTATTCACCCCTCCACTTT,CASSGGQGNYSPLHF
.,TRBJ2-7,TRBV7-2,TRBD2,TGTGCCAGCAGCTATGGCGGGGGCTACGAGCAGTACTTC,CASSYGGGYEQYF
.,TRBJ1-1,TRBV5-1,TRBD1,TGCGCCAGCAGCTCCGGGACAGGGGAACGGGGCACTGAAGCTTTCTTT,CASSSGTGERGTEAFF
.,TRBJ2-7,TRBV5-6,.,TGTGCCAGCAGCTTGGGTGGGGGCGGAACCTACGAGCAGTACTTC,CASSLGGGGTYEQYF
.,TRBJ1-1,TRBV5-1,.,TGCGCCAGCAGCTTGGGACAGTGGGGGCCTGAAGCTTTCTTT,CASSLGQWGPEAFF
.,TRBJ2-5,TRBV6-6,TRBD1,TGTGCCAGCGGATCGACAGGGATGAACCAAGAGACCCAGTACTTC,CASGSTGMNQETQYF
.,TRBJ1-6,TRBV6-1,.,TGTGCCAGCCGTGAGGCAGGGCCAAATTCACCCCTCCACTTT,CASREAGPNSPLHF
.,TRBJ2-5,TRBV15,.,TGTGCCACCAGCGGGCGGGTGGATGCGATCGGGGAGACCCAGTACTTC,CATSGRVDAIGETQYF
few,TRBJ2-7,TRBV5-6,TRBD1,TGTGCCAGCAGCGTAGGACAGGTCGAGATCTACGAGCAGTACTTC,CASSVGQVEIYEQYF
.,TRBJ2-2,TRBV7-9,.,TGTGCCAGCAGCTTAGAGGAGCCCGGGGAGCTGTTTTTT,CASSLEEPGELFF
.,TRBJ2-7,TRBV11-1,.,TGTGCCAGCAGCTTCTCGGCAGGGTTCTACGAGCAGTACTTC,CASSFSAGFYEQYF
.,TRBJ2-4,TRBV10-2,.,TGCGCCAGCAGTGGTAGCGAGGGAAACATTCAGTACTTC,CASSGSEGNIQYF
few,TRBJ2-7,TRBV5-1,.,TGCGCCAGCAGCTTGGGGGGGGAGACCTACGAGCAGTACTTC,CASSLGGETYEQYF
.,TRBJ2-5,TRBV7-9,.,TGTGCCAGCAGCTTAGGAGATATAGGGGGAGAGACCCAGTACTTC,CASSLGDIGGETQYF
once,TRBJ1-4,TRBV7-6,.,TGTGCCGGCAGCCCCAACGAAGGGGTCGGGGAAAAACTGTTTTTT,CAGSPNEGVGEKLFF
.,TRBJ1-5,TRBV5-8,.,TGTGCCAGCAGCCTTGGAGACGCCGGTGTAAATCAGCCCCAGCATTTT,CASSLGDAGVNQPQHF